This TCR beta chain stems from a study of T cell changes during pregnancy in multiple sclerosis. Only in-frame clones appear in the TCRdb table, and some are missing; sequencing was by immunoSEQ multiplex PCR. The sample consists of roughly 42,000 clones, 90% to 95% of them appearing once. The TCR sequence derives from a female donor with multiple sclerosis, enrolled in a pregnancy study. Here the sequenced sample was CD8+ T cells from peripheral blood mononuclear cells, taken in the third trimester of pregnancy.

CDR3 nucleotide sequence: TGTGCCAGCAGCCCCTATGGGACAGGGAGTTCAACAGATACGCAGTATTTT. Translating it yields CASSPYGTGSSTDTQYF. The chain couples TRBV11-3 to TRBJ2-3, with 9 bases aligning to TRBD1. This CDR3 is built from 17 residues. Germline-derived CDR1 and CDR2 are SGHNT and YENEEA. Unmatched junction bases numbered 12, after V lost 5 bases and J lost 3 bases.